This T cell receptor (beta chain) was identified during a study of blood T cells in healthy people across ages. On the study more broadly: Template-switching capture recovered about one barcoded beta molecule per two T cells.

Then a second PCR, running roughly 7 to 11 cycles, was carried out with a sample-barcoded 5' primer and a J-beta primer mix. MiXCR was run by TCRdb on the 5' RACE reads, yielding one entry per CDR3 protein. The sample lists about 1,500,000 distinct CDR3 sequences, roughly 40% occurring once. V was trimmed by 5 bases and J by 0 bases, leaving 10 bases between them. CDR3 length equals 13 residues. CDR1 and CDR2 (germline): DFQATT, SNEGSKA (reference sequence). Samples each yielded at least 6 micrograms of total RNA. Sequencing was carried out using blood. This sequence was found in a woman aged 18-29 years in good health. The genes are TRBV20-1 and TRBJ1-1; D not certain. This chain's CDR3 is CSASRLMNTEAFF. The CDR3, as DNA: TGCAGTGCTTCCAGGCTTATGAACACTGAAGCTTTCTTT.